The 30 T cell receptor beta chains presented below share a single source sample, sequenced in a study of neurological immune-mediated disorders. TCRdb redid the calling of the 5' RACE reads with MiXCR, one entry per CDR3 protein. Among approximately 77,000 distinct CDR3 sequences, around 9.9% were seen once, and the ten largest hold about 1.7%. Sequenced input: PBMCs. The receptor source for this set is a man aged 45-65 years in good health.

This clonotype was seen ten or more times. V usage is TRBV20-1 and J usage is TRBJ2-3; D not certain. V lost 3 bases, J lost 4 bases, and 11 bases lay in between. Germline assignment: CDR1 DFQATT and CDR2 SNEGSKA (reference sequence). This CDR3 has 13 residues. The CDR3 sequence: CSASPPVSDTQYF. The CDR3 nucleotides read TGCAGTGCTAGTCCCCCGGTTTCAGATACGCAGTATTTT.

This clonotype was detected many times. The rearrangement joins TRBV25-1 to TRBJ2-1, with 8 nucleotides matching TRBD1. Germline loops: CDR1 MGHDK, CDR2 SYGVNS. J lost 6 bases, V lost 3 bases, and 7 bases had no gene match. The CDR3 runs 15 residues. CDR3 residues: CASSDEGQGANEQFF. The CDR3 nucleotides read TGTGCCAGCAGTGACGAAGGGCAGGGGGCCAATGAGCAGTTCTTC.

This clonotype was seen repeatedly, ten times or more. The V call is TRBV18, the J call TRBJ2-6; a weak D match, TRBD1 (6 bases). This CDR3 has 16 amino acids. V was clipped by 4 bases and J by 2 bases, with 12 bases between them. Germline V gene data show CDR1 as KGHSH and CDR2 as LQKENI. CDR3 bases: TGTGCCAGCTCACAAAACAGGGCTCCTGGGGCCAACGTCCTGACTTTC. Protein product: CASSQNRAPGANVLTF.

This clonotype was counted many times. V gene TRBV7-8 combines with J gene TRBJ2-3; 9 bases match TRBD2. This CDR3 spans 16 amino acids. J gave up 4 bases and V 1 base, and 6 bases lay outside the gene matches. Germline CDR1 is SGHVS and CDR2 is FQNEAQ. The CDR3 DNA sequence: TGTGCCAGCAGCTTAGATAAACTAGCGGGCGCAGATACGCAGTATTTT. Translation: CASSLDKLAGADTQYF.

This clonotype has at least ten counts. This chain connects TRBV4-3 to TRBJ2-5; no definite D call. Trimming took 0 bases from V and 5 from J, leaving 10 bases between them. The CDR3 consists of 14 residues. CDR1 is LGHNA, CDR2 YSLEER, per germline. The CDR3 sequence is CASSQDLWTETQYF. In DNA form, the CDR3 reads TGCGCCAGCAGCCAAGATCTCTGGACGGAGACCCAGTACTTC.

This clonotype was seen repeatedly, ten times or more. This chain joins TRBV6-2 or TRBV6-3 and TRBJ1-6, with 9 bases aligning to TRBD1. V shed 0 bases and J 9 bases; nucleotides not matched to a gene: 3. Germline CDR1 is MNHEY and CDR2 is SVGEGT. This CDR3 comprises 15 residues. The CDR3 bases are TGTGCCAGCAGTTACTCCGGGACAGGGAGTTCACCCCTCCACTTT. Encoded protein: CASSYSGTGSSPLHF.

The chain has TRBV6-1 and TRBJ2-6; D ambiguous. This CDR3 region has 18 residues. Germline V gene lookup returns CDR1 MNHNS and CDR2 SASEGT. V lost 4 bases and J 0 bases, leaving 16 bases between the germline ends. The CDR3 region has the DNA TGTGCCAGCAGTGGGGCAGTCTACTTTTTCTCTGGGGCCAACGTCCTGACTTTC. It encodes CASSGAVYFFSGANVLTF.

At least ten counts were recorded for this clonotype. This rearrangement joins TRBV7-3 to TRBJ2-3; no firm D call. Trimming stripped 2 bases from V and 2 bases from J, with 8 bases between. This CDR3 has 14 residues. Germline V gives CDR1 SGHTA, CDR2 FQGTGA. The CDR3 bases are TGTGCCAGCAGCTTAGGAGCACCCACAGATACGCAGTATTTT. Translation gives CASSLGAPTDTQYF. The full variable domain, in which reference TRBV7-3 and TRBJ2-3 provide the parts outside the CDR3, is GAGVSQTPSNKVTEKGKYVELRCDPISGHTALYWYRQSLGQGPEFLIYFQGTGAADDSGLPNDRFFAVRPEGSVSTLKIQRTERGDSAVYLCASSLGAPTDTQYFGPGTRLTVL.

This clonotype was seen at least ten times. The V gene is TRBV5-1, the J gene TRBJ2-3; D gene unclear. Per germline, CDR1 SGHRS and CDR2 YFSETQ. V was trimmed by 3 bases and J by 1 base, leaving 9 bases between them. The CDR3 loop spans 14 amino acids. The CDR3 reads CASSSTTGTDTQYF. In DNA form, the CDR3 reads TGCGCCAGCAGCTCCACAACAGGCACAGATACGCAGTATTTT. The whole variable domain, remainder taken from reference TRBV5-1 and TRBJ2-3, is KAGVTQTPRYLIKTRGQQVTLSCSPISGHRSVSWYQQTPGQGLQFLFEYFSETQRNKGNFPGRFSGRQFSNSRSEMNVSTLELGDSALYLCASSSTTGTDTQYFGPGTRLTVL.

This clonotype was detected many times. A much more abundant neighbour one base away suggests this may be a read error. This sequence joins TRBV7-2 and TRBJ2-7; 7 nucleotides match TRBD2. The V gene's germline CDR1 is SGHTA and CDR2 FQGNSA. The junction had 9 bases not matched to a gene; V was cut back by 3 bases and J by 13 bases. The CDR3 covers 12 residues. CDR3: CASSFAGANVYF. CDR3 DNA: TGTGCCAGCAGCTTCGCGGGAGCAAATGTCTACTTC.

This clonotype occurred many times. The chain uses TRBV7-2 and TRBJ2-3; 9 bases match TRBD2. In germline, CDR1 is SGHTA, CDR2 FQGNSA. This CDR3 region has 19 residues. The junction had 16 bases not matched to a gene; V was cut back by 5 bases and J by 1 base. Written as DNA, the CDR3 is TGTGCCAGCAGCCTAATGGGGGCTAGCGGGGCCCGGGGCACAGATACGCAGTATTTT. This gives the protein CASSLMGASGARGTDTQYF.

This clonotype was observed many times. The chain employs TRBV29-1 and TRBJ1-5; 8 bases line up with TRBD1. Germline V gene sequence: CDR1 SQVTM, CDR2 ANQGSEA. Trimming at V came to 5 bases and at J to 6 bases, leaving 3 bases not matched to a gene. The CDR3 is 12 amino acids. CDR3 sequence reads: CSVRTGGQPQHF. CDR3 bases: TGCAGCGTTCGTACAGGGGGTCAGCCCCAGCATTTT. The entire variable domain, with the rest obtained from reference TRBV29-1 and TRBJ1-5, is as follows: SAVISQKPSRDICQRGTSLTIQCQVDSQVTMMFWYRQQPGQSLTLIATANQGSEATYESGFVIDKFPISRPNLTFSTLTVSNMSPEDSSIYLCSVRTGGQPQHFGDGTRLSIL.

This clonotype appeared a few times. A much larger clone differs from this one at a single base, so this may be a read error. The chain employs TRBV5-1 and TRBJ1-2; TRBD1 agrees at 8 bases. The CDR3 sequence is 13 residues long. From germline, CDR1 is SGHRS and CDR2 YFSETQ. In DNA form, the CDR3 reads TGCGCCAGCAGCTGGGACAGGTCGAGTGGCCACACCTTC. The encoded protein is CASSWDRSSGHTF. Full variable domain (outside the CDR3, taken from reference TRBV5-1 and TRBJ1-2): KAGVTQTPRYLIKTRGQQVTLSCSPISGHRSVSWYQQTPGQGLQFLFEYFSETQRNKGNFPGRFSGRQFSNSRSEMNVSTLELGDSALYLCASSWDRSSGHTFGSGTRLTVV.

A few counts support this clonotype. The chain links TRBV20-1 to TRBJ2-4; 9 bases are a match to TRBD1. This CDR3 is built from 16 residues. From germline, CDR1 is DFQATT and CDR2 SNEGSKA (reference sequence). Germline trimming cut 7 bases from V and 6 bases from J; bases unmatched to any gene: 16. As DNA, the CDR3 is TGCAGTGTCGCACAGGGGGCGAGAGATTGGGGAAACATTCAGTACTTC. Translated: CSVAQGARDWGNIQYF.

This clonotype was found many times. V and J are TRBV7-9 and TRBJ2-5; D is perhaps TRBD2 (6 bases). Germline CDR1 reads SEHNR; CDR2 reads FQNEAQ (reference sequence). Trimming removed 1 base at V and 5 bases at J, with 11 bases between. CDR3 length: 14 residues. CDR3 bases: TGTGCCAGCAGCTTAGGGACTGGAGGGGAGACCCAGTACTTC. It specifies CASSLGTGGETQYF.

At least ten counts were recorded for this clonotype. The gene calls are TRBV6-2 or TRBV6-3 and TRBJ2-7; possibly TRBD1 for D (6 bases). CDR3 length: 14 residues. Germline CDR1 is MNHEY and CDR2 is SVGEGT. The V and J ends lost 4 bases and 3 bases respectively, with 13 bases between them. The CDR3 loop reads CASSFPQGIYEQYF. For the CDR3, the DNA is TGTGCCAGCAGTTTCCCGCAGGGGATCTACGAGCAGTACTTC.

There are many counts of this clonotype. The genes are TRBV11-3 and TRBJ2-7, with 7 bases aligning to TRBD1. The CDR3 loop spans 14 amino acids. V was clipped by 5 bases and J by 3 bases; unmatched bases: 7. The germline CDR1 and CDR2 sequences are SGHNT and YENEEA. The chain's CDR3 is CASSLRGGFYEQYF. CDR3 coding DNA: TGTGCCAGCAGCCTAAGAGGGGGCTTCTACGAGCAGTACTTC.

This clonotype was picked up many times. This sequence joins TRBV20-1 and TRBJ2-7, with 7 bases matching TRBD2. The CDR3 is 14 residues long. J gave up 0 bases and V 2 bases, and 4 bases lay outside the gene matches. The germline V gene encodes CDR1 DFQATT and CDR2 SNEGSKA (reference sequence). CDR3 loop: CSARTPSGSYEQYF. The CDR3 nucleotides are TGCAGTGCTAGAACCCCTAGCGGCTCCTACGAGCAGTACTTC.

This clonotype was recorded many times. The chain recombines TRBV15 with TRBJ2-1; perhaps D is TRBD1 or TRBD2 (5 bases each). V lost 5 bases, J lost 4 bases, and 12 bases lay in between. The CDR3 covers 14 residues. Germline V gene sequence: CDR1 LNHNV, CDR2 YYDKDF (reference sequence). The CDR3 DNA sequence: TGTGCCACCAGCTGGGGACGGCCTTACAATGAGCAGTTCTTC. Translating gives CATSWGRPYNEQFF.

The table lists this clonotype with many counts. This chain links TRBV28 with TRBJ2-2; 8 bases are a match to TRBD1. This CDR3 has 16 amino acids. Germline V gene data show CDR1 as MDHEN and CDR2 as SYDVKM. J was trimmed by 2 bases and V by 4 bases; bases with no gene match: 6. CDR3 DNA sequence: TGTGCCAGCAGTTCGCGACAGGGGCTAAACACCGGGGAGCTGTTTTTT. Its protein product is CASSSRQGLNTGELFF.

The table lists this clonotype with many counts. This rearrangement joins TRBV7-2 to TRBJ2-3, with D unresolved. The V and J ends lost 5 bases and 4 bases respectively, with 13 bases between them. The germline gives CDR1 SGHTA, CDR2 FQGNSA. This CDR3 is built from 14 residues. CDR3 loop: CASSRDRAPDTQYF. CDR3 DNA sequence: TGTGCCAGCAGCCGAGATCGGGCTCCAGATACGCAGTATTTT.

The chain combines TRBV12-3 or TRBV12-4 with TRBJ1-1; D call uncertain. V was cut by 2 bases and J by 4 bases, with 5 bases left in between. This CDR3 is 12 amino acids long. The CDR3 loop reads CASSLYGTEAFF. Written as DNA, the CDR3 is TGTGCCAGCAGTTTATACGGCACTGAAGCTTTCTTT.

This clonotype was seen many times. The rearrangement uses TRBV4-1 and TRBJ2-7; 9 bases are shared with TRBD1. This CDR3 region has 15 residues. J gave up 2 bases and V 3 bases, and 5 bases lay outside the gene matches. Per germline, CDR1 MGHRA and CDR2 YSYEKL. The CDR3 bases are TGCGCCAGCAGCCAGGAAGGGACAGGGCCCTACGAGCAGTACTTC. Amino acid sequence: CASSQEGTGPYEQYF.

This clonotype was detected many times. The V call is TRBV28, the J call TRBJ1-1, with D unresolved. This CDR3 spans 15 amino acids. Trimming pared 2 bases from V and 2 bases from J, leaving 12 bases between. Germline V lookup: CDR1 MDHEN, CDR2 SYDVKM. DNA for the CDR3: TGTGCCAGCAGTTTAGATACGGGAATCAACACTGAAGCTTTCTTT. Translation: CASSLDTGINTEAFF.

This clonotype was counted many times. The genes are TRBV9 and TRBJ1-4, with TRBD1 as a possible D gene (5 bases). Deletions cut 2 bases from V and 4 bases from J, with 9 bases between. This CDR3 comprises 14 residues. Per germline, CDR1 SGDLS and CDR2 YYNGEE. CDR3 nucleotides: TGTGCCAGCAGCGTTTTGGGGGGTAATGAAAAACTGTTTTTT. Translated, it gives CASSVLGGNEKLFF. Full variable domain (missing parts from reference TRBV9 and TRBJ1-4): DSGVTQTPKHLITATGQRVTLRCSPRSGDLSVYWYQQSLDQGLQFLIQYYNGEERAKGNILERFSAQQFPDLHSELNLSSLELGDSALYFCASSVLGGNEKLFFGSGTQLSVL.

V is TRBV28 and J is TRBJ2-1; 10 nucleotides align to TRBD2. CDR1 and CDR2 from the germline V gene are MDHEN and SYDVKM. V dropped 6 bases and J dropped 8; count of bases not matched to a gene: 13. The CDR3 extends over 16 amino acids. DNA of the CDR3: TGTGCCAGCAGGCTGTCCGGGACTAGCGACCCCCATGAGCAGTTCTTC. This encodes CASRLSGTSDPHEQFF.

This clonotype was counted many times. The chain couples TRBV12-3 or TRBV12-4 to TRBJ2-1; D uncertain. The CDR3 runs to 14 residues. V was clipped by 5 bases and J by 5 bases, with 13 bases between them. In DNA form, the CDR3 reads TGTGCCAGCAGTCCCCCCTGGGAAGACAATGAGCAGTTCTTC. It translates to CASSPPWEDNEQFF.

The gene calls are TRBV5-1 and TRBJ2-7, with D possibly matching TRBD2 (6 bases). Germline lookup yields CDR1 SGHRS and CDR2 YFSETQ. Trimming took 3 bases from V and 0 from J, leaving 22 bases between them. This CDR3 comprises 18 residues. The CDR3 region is CASSSNIRGRGSSYEQYF. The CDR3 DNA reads TGCGCCAGCAGCTCCAACATCCGAGGACGGGGGAGCTCCTACGAGCAGTACTTC.

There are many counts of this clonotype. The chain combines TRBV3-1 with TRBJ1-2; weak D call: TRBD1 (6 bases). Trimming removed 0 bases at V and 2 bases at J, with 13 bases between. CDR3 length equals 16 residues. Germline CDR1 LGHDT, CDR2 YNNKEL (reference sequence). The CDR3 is CASSQDRSGANYGYTF. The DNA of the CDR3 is TGTGCCAGCAGCCAAGATCGTTCGGGGGCGAACTATGGCTACACCTTC.

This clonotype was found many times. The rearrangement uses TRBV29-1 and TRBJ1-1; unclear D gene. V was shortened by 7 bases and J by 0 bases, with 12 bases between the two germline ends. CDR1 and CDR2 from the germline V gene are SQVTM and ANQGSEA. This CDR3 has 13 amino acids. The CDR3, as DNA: TGCAGCGGGGTAAAGGAAATGAACACTGAAGCTTTCTTT. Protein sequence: CSGVKEMNTEAFF.